These T cell receptor beta chains were read from a single sample in a study of T cells in Graves' hyperthyroidism and ophthalmopathy. MiXCR was run by TCRdb on the multiplex PCR reads, yielding one entry per CDR3 protein. The sample lists under 450,000 distinct CDR3 sequences, 15% to 17% seen once, with approximately 7.5% in the top ten. Specimen: blood. The receptors shown here come from a woman between 18 and 30 years old with Graves' hyperthyroidism. Each CDR3 is given with its conserved first and last residue. Each record gives: D gene, clone size, V gene, J gene, CDR3 protein, CDR3 DNA. The D gene is left open where the match is weak. The size entry is marked missing in some rows and otherwise reads once, few, many or a size class.

>NA|NA|TRBV9|TRBJ2-2
CASSVATRTSNTGELFF
TGTGCCAGCAGCGTAGCTACTAGGACATCGAACACCGGGGAGCTGTTTTTT
>TRBD2|many|TRBV7-3|TRBJ2-2
CASSREGAGELFF
TGTGCCAGCAGTCGGGAGGGGGCCGGGGAGCTGTTTTTT
>NA|many|TRBV12-3/TRBV12-4|TRBJ2-1
CASSFGTGPGEQFF
TGTGCCAGCAGTTTTGGTACAGGCCCCGGTGAGCAGTTCTTC
>TRBD2|many|TRBV20-1|TRBJ2-5
CSARDQRALTSGGGETQYF
TGCAGTGCTAGAGATCAGAGGGCGCTTACTAGCGGGGGGGGAGAGACCCAGTACTTC
>TRBD1|many|TRBV6-1|TRBJ1-4
CASRLRQGSSEKLFF
TGTGCCAGCAGGCTACGACAGGGAAGCAGTGAAAAACTGTTTTTT
>NA|NA|TRBV19|TRBJ1-2
CASSISAGSFYGYTF
TGTGCCAGTAGTATTTCGGCCGGAAGCTTCTATGGCTACACCTTC
>NA|NA|TRBV4-1|TRBJ2-3
CASSHLGARDTQYF
TGCGCCAGCAGCCACTTAGGGGCCAGAGATACGCAGTATTTT
>NA|many|TRBV3-1|TRBJ2-1
CASSQVAGYNNEQFF
TGTGCCAGCAGCCAAGTGGCGGGGTATAACAATGAGCAGTTCTTC
>NA|few|TRBV4-2|TRBJ1-5
CASSHQGKPQHF
TGTGCCAGCAGCCACCAGGGGAAGCCCCAGCATTTT
>TRBD2|few|TRBV3-1|TRBJ2-5
CASSQDRTSRETQYF
TGTGCCAGCAGCCAAGATCGGACTAGCAGGGAGACCCAGTACTTC